This TCR beta chain is from a study of PD-L1 blockade in urothelial cancer. Whole-study context: Blood samples had a median of 141,255 T cells.

Sequencing used immunoSEQ multiplex PCR; TCRdb keeps in-frame clones, though not all of them. The table includes some 40,000 clones, around 81% detected once. Time point in this sample: pretreatment peripheral blood. The ends were cut back, 2 bases at V and 5 bases at J, with 18 bases in the middle. Per the germline V gene, CDR1 is MNHNS and CDR2 is SASEGT. There are 17 residues in the CDR3. This clone showed up just once. The chain recombines TRBV6-1 with TRBJ1-4; no clear D gene. This sequence was found in a man at least 80 years old with urothelial cancer. The sample was PBMCs, taken around atezolizumab (anti-PD-L1) treatment. DNA for the CDR3: TGTGCCAGCAGTGAATGGACCTTGAGGGCGGGGAATGAAAAACTGTTTTTT. This gives the protein CASSEWTLRAGNEKLFF.